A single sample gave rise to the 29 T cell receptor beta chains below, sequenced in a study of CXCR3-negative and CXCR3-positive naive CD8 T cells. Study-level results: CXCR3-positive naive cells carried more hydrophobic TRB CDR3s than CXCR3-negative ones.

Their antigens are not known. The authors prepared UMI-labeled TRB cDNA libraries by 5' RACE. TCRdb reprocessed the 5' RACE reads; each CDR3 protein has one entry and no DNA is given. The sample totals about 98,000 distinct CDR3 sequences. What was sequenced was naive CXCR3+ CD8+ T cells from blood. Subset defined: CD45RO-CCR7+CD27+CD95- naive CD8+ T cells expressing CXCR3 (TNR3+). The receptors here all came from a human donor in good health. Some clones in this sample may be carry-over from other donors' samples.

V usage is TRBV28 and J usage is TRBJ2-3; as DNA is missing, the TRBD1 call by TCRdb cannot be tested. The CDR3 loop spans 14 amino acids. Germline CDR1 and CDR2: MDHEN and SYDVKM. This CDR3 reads CASSLVQGTDTQYF.

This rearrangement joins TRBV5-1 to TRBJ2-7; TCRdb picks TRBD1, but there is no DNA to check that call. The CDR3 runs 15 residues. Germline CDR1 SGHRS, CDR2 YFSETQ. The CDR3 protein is CASSPTRGGSDEQYF.

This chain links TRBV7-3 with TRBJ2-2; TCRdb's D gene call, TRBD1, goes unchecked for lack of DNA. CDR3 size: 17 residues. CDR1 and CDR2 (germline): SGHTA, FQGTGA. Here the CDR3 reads CASSPEGTGGYTGELFF.

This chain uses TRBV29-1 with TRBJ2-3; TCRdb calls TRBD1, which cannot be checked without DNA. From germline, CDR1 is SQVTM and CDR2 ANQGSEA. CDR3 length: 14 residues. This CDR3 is CSVDTGKSTDTQYF.

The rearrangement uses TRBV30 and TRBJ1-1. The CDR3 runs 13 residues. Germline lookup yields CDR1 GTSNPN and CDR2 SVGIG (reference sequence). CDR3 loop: CAWSLILNTEAFF.

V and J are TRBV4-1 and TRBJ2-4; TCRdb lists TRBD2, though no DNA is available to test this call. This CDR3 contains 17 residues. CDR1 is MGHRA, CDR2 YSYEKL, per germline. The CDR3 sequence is CASSPGQGPRAKNIQYF.

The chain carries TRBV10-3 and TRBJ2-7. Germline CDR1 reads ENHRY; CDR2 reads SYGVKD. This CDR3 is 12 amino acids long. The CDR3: CAIADRSYEQYF.

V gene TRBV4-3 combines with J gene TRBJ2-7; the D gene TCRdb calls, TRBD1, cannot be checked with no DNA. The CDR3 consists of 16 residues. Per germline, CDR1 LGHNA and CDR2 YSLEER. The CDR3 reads CASSQDPGLEGYEQYF.

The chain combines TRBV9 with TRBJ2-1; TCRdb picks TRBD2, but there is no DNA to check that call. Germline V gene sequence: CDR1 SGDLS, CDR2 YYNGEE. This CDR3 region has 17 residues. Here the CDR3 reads CASSFDLSGGAGGEQFF.

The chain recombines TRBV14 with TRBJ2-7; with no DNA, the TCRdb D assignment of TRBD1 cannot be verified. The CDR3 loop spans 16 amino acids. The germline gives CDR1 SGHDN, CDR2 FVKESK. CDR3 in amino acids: CASSQDRAVSSYEQYF. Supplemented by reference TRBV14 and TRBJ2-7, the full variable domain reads EAGVTQFPSHSVIEKGQTVTLRCDPISGHDNLYWYRRVMGKEIKFLLHFVKESKQDESGMPNNRFLAERTGGTYSTLKVQPAELEDSGVYFCASSQDRAVSSYEQYFGPGTRLTVT.

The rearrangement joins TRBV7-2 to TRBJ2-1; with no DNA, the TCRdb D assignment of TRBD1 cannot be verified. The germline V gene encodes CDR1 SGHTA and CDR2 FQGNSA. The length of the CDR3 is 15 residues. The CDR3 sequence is CASSLSPTSYNEQFF.

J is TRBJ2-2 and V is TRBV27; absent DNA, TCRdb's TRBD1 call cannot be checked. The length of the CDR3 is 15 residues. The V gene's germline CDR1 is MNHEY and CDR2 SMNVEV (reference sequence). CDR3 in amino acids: CASMSRVRSAGELFF.

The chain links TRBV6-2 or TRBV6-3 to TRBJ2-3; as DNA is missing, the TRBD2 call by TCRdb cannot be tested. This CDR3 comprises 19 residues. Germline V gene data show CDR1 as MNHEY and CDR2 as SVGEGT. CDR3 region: CASSYNDLAGGPPTDTQYF.

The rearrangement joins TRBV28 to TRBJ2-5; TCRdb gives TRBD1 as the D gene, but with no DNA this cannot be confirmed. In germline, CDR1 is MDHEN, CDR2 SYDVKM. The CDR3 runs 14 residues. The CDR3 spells CASLTRSGGETQYF.

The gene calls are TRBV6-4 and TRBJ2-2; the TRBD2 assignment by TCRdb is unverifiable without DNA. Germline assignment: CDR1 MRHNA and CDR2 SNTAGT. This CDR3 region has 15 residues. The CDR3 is CASSVGTANTGELFF.

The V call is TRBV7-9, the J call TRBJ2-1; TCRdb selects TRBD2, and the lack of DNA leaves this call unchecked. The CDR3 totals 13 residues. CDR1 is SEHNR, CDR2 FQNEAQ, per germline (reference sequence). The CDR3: CAITEVINNEQFF.

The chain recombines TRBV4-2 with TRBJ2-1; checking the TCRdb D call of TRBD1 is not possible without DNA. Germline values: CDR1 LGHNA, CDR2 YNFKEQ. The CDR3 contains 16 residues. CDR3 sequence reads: CASSQVDRGLYNEQFF.

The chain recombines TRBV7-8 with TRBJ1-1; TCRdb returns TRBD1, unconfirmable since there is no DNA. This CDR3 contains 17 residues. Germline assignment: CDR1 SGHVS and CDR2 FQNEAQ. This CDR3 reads CASSFGLGVQENTEAFF.

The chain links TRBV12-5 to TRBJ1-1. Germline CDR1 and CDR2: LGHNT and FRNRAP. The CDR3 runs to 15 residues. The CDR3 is CASGLAGFGSTEAFF.

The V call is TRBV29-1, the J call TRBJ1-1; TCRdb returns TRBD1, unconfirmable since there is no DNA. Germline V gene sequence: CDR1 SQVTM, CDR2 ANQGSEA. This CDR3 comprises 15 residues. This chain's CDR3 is CSVAPAGGPWPEAFF. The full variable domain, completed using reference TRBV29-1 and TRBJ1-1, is SAVISQKPSRDICQRGTSLTIQCQVDSQVTMMFWYRQQPGQSLTLIATANQGSEATYESGFVIDKFPISRPNLTFSTLTVSNMSPEDSSIYLCSVAPAGGPWPEAFFGQGTRLTVV.

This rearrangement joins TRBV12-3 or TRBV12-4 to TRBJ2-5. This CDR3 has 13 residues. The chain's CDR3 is CASSPQAEETQYF.

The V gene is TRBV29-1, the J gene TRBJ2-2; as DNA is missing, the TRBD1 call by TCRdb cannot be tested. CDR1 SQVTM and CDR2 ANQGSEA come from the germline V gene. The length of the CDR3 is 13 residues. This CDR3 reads CSVFGQNTGELFF.

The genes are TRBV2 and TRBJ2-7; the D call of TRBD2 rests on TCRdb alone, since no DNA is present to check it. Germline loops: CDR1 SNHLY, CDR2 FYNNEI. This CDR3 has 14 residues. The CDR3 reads CASNPLAGGYEQYF.

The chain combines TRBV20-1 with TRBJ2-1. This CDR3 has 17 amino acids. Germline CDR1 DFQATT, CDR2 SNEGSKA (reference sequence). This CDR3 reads CSARSSWAGTSYNEQFF.

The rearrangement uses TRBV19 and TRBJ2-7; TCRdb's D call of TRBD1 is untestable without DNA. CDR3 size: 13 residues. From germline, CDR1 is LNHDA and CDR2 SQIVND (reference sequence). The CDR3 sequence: CASSMGQTYEQYF.

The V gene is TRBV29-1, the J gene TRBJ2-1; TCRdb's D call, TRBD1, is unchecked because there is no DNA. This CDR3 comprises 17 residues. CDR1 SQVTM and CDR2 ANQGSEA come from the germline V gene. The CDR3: CSIPFYRDGSSYNEQFF.

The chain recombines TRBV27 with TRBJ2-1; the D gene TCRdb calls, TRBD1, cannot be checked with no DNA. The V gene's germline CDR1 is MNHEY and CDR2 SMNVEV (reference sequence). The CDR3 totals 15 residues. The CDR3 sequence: CASSLTGGLYNELFF.

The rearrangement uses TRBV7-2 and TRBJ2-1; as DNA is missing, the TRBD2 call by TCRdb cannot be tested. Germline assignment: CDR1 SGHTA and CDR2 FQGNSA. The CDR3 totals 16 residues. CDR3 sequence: CASSYPSGGAYNEQFF. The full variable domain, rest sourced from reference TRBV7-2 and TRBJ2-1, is GAGVSQSPSNKVTEKGKDVELRCDPISGHTALYWYRQSLGQGLEFLIYFQGNSAPDKSGLPSDRFSAERTGGSVSTLTIQRTQQEDSAVYLCASSYPSGGAYNEQFFGPGTRLTVL.

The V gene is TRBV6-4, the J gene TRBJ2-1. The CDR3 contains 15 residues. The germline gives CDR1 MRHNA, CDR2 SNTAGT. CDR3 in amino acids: CASSENRRVHNEQFF.